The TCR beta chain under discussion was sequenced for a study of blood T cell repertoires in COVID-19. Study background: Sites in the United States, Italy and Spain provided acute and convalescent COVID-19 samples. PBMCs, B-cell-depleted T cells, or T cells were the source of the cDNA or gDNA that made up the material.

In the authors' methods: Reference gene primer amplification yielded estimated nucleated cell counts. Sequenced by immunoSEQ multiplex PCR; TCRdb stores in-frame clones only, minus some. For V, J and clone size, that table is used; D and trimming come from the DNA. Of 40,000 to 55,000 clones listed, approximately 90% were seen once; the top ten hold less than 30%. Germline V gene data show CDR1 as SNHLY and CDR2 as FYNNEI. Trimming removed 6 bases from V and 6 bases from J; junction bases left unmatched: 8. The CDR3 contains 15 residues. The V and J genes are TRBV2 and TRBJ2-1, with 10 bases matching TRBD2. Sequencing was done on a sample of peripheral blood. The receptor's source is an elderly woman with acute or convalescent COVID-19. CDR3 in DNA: TGTGCCAGCAGGCCCGAGCGGGGGGGCATCAATGAGCAGTTCTTC. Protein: CASRPERGGINEQFF.